The rows below give T cell receptor beta chains drawn from one sample of a study of response to subunit inactivated influenza vaccine. TCRdb reprocessed the RT-PCR reads with MiXCR, giving one entry per CDR3 protein. This table has about 300,000 distinct CDR3 sequences, 21% appearing once. The starting material was PBMCs from blood, obtained less than 22 months after vaccination. The receptors stem from a man aged 45-69 years who received an inactivated influenza vaccine. CDR3s include the opening cysteine and the closing phenylalanine or tryptophan. A D gene is named only where the DNA matches it firmly. Size tells how often a clone was seen (once, few, many) or the class of an expanded clone, and some rows leave it out.

j_call	d_call	clone_size	v_call	cdr3_nt	cdr3_aa
TRBJ2-3	TRBD2	NA	TRBV12-3/TRBV12-4	TGTGCCAGCAGTTTGTCAGCGGGAGTTTCGGATACGCAGTATTTT	CASSLSAGVSDTQYF
TRBJ2-1	TRBD1	many	TRBV29-1	TGCAGCATAGGACAGGGGGCGAGGAATGAGCAGTTCTTC	CSIGQGARNEQFF
TRBJ1-4	NA	NA	TRBV7-2	TGTGCCAGCAGCTTAGTGTCGGCCAATGAAAAACTGTTTTTT	CASSLVSANEKLFF
TRBJ2-5	NA	NA	TRBV12-3/TRBV12-4	TGTGCCAGCAGTCCACGGGACACCTGGGGAGAGACCCAGTACTTC	CASSPRDTWGETQYF
TRBJ1-5	NA	few	TRBV6-2/TRBV6-3	TGTGCCAGCAGTTCCCAGGGAAACAATCAGCCCCAGCATTTT	CASSSQGNNQPQHF
TRBJ1-6	TRBD1	few	TRBV2	TGTGCCAGCAGTGACAGGGGGACTCATAATTCACCCCTCCACTTT	CASSDRGTHNSPLHF
TRBJ2-3	NA	few	TRBV4-3	TGCGCCAGCAGCCTACATGGTCAGAGAAATACGCAGTATTTT	CASSLHGQRNTQYF
TRBJ1-2	TRBD1	NA	TRBV18	TGTGCCAGCTCACCAACGGGACAGGGTAACTATGGCTACACCTTC	CASSPTGQGNYGYTF
TRBJ1-2	NA	NA	TRBV2	TGTGCCAGCAGTGAATCCCCCTTAGGGGGGAGAGGCTACACCTTC	CASSESPLGGRGYTF
TRBJ2-3	TRBD2	few	TRBV29-1	TGCAGCGTTGCTGGACTAGCGGGAGTCACGCAGTATTTT	CSVAGLAGVTQYF
TRBJ1-1	NA	NA	TRBV2	TGTGCCAGCAGTGACATTGGTGGCAGGGTCAACACTGAAGCTTTCTTT	CASSDIGGRVNTEAFF
TRBJ1-2	TRBD1	NA	TRBV20-1	TGCAGTGCCCCAGCTTATGCCGGGACAGGGGGCGGCTACACCTTC	CSAPAYAGTGGGYTF
TRBJ2-7	TRBD2	NA	TRBV4-3	TGCGCCAGCAGCCATGGGACTAGCGCCGCCTACGAGCAGTACTTC	CASSHGTSAAYEQYF
TRBJ2-2	TRBD1	few	TRBV20-1	TGCAGTGCTTTTACAGGGGGCACCGGGGAGCTGTTTTTT	CSAFTGGTGELFF
TRBJ1-2	NA	NA	TRBV5-1	TGCGCCAGCAGCTTGATCATGACCAAGGGAGGCTACACCTTC	CASSLIMTKGGYTF
TRBJ1-6	TRBD1	NA	TRBV19	TGTGCCAGTAGTGCCGGGACAGGGAGGACACCCCTCCACTTT	CASSAGTGRTPLHF
TRBJ1-1	NA	few	TRBV29-1	TGCAGCGTTGGGGCCAGGGTGGGCACTGAAGCTTTCTTT	CSVGARVGTEAFF
TRBJ1-2	NA	few	TRBV5-5	TGTGCCAGCGCGCCTTGGGGTGGGTATGGCTACACCTTC	CASAPWGGYGYTF
TRBJ1-4	NA	NA	TRBV5-1	TGCGCCAGCAGCTTTGGAGGGAAGGGAAAACTGTTTTTT	CASSFGGKGKLFF
TRBJ2-1	TRBD1	NA	TRBV27	TGTGCCAGCAGTTTATGGGGACAGGGAACACATGAGCAGTTCTTC	CASSLWGQGTHEQFF
TRBJ2-4	NA	few	TRBV12-3/TRBV12-4	TGTGCGATACTTAAAAGGGGCCCCGCAAACATTCAGTACTTC	CAILKRGPANIQYF
TRBJ2-3	TRBD2	NA	TRBV20-1	TGCAGTGCTAAGTTGGCGGGAGGGACAGATACGCAGTATTTT	CSAKLAGGTDTQYF
TRBJ1-2	NA	NA	TRBV4-2	TGTGCCAGCAGCTACGCGGACGGCTCCAACTATGGCTACACCTTC	CASSYADGSNYGYTF
TRBJ1-6	TRBD1	few	TRBV12-3/TRBV12-4	TGTGCCAGCAGTACATTTCCGGGACAGGGGAATTCACCCCTCCACTTT	CASSTFPGQGNSPLHF
TRBJ1-3	TRBD1	NA	TRBV19	TGTGCCAGTACCCCGACAGGGTTCTCTGGAAACACCATATATTTT	CASTPTGFSGNTIYF
TRBJ1-6	NA	few	TRBV4-2	TGTGCCAGCAGCCAGGGGATGAAGGATAATTCACCCCTCCACTTT	CASSQGMKDNSPLHF
TRBJ1-1	NA	NA	TRBV3-1	TGTGCCAGCAGCTCAGGGGTCGCAACTGAAGCTTTCTTT	CASSSGVATEAFF
TRBJ1-4	NA	few	TRBV23-1	TGCGCCAGCAGATCAAGGGGGTGCGATATAGAAAAACTGTTTTTT	CASRSRGCDIEKLFF
TRBJ1-2	NA	NA	TRBV5-4	TGTGCCAGCAGAAGGTGGGGCTCTAACTATGGCTACACCTTC	CASRRWGSNYGYTF
TRBJ1-5	NA	few	TRBV28	TGTGCCAGCAGTTTATATGGGACTCTCAGGGGATATAGCAATCAGCCCCAGCATTTT	CASSLYGTLRGYSNQPQHF
TRBJ2-2	NA	NA	TRBV6-1	TGTGCCAGCTGGCGCCCCGGGCTAAGTACCGGGGAGCTGTTTTTT	CASWRPGLSTGELFF
TRBJ1-4	TRBD1	NA	TRBV4-3	TGCGCCAGCAGCCAGGGACAGGCTTATGCAACTAATGAAAAACTGTTTTTT	CASSQGQAYATNEKLFF
TRBJ2-3	NA	few	TRBV7-8	TGTGCCAGCAGCCCCCAGGCTGGCACAGATACGCAGTATTTT	CASSPQAGTDTQYF
TRBJ2-2	TRBD1	few	TRBV28	TGTGCCAGCAGTTTATATGGTTTTCCCCGGGACAGGGGGCGCGACGCGAACACCGGGGAGCTGTTTTTT	CASSLYGFPRDRGRDANTGELFF
TRBJ2-7	NA	NA	TRBV19	TGTGCCAGTAGTATAGCAGGGGCGCCCTACGAGCAGTACTTC	CASSIAGAPYEQYF
TRBJ2-5	TRBD1	NA	TRBV19	TGTGCCAACATGGACAGGGACCAAGAGACCCAGTACTTC	CANMDRDQETQYF
TRBJ2-2	TRBD2	NA	TRBV27	TGTGCCAGCAGTCGAATCGGGGGGAGCCTGACCGGGGAGCTGTTTTTT	CASSRIGGSLTGELFF
TRBJ1-4	NA	many	TRBV12-3/TRBV12-4	TGTGCCAGCAGTTTCATCGACCTAAGCAGTGAAAAACTGTTTTTT	CASSFIDLSSEKLFF
TRBJ2-1	NA	NA	TRBV11-2	TGTGCCAGCAGCCCGGACTTTAATGAGCAGTTCTTC	CASSPDFNEQFF
TRBJ1-1	NA	few	TRBV27	TGTGCCAGTTCCTGGGGGGATATAGGGAACACTGAAGCTTTCTTT	CASSWGDIGNTEAFF
TRBJ1-2	NA	NA	TRBV2	TGTGCCAGCAGCGACGACAGCCCGGCCAGTGGCTACACCTTC	CASSDDSPASGYTF
TRBJ2-3	NA	NA	TRBV5-6	TGTGCCAGCAGCTTAATGTCTAACACAGATACGCAGTATTTT	CASSLMSNTDTQYF
TRBJ1-4	TRBD1	few	TRBV6-1	TGTGCCAGCAGTGCCTCCGGGACAGTTAATGAAAAACTGTTTTTT	CASSASGTVNEKLFF
TRBJ2-7	TRBD2	NA	TRBV20-1	TGCAGTGCGCCGGGAGCGGGGTCGAGGTACGAGCAGTACTTC	CSAPGAGSRYEQYF
TRBJ2-7	NA	few	TRBV4-2	TGTGCCAGCAGCCCCGAAAGGGGTCTACAGTACTTC	CASSPERGLQYF
TRBJ2-1	NA	few	TRBV7-8	TGTGCCAGCAGCGTAACAAAGAACAATGAGCAGTTCTTC	CASSVTKNNEQFF
TRBJ1-1	NA	few	TRBV7-2	TGTGCCAGCAGATTTCAGGGCCCGGCCACTGAAGCTTTCTTT	CASRFQGPATEAFF
TRBJ2-1	TRBD2	few	TRBV29-1	TGCAGCGTCGCCCGGGGGGACTTGAACAATGAGCAGTTCTTC	CSVARGDLNNEQFF
TRBJ1-5	NA	NA	TRBV30	TGTGCCTGGAGGACCCCGGGGGGCCAGCCCCAGCATTTT	CAWRTPGGQPQHF
TRBJ1-1	NA	NA	TRBV7-3	TGTGCCAGCAGCTTCCACTACGACACTGAAGCTTTCTTT	CASSFHYDTEAFF
TRBJ1-1	NA	NA	TRBV27	TGTGCCAGCAGTTTACACTTGGTGAACACTGAAGCTTTCTTT	CASSLHLVNTEAFF
TRBJ2-1	TRBD2	NA	TRBV3-1	TGTGCCAGCAGCCAAGGACTAGCGGGAGGGCCAGGCAATGAGCAGTTCTTC	CASSQGLAGGPGNEQFF
TRBJ1-2	NA	few	TRBV7-2	TGTGCCAGCAGCAGGGGTCAGGATAAGACCTATGGCTACACCTTC	CASSRGQDKTYGYTF
TRBJ2-1	NA	many	TRBV29-1	TGCAGCGTTGGCCTTGCTAGGTGGAATGAGCAGTTCTTC	CSVGLARWNEQFF
TRBJ2-5	NA	NA	TRBV18	TGTGCCAGCTCACTCGTTGCGGGACGCGGTCAAGAGACCCAGTACTTC	CASSLVAGRGQETQYF
TRBJ1-1	TRBD1	few	TRBV20-1	TGCAGAGGGGACAGAGGGGACACTGAAGCTTTCTTT	CRGDRGDTEAFF
TRBJ1-5	TRBD1	NA	TRBV28	TGTGCCAGCAGTTTGCGGACAGGGTCTTACCAGCCCCAGCATTTT	CASSLRTGSYQPQHF
TRBJ2-1	TRBD2	few	TRBV29-1	TGCAGCGTTGGGTCTAGCGGGAGGGAGCAGTTCTTC	CSVGSSGREQFF
TRBJ2-1	TRBD2	few	TRBV27	TGTGCCAGCAGTTTAGAGACTAGCGCGTACAATGAGCAGTTCTTC	CASSLETSAYNEQFF
TRBJ1-6	NA	few	TRBV12-3/TRBV12-4	TGTGCCAGCAGTTTAGGTTCAGGGACGGGTTCACCCCTCCACTTT	CASSLGSGTGSPLHF